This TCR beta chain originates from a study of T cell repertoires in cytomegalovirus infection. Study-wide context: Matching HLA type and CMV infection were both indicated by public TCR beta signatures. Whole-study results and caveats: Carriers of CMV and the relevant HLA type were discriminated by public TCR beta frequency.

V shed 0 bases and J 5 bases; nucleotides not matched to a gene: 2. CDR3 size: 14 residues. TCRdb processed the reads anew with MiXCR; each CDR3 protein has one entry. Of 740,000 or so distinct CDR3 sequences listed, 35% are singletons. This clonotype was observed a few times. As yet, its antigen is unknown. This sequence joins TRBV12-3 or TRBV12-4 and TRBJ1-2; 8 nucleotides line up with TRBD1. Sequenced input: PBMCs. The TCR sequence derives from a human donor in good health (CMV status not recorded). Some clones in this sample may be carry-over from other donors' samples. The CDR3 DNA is TGTGCCAGCAGTTTAGCGACAGGGGTTTATGGCTACACCTTC. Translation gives CASSLATGVYGYTF.